A single sample gave rise to the 32 T cell receptor beta chains below, sequenced in a study of cytomegalovirus exposure and HLA in healthy donors. The PCR used 60 Vbeta and 13 Jbeta primers. Some clones are missing from TCRdb's copy, which holds only in-frame ones; the method was immunoSEQ multiplex PCR. The table lists 150,000 to 200,000 clones, roughly 74% of them singletons. The sample comprised PBMCs. These receptors were taken from a man aged 18 to 29 in good health and CMV-seropositive.

The CDR3 sequence: CASSLMLRDEQYF. The CDR3 DNA sequence: TGCGCCAGCAGCTTGATGCTGCGGGACGAGCAGTACTTC. The V and J genes are TRBV5-1 and TRBJ2-7, with D tentatively TRBD2 (5 bases). With 1 base removed from V and 5 bases from J, the gap between germline ends came to 10 bases. CDR3 length: 13 residues. Germline values: CDR1 SGHRS, CDR2 YFSETQ.

The DNA of the CDR3 is TGTGCCAGCAGCATTAGGACTAGCGGGAGGCCGAACACCGGGGAGCTGTTTTTT. Amino acids: CASSIRTSGRPNTGELFF. The chain carries TRBV27 and TRBJ2-2, with 14 bases that match TRBD2. V trimming: 6 bases; J trimming: 0 bases; junction bases outside the gene matches: 6. From germline, CDR1 is MNHEY and CDR2 SMNVEV (reference sequence). The length of the CDR3 is 18 residues.

The J gene is TRBJ2-7, the V gene TRBV7-3; TRBD1 matches 8 bases. J gave up 5 bases and V 2 bases, and 5 bases lay outside the gene matches. This CDR3 has 14 residues. Germline V gives CDR1 SGHTA, CDR2 FQGTGA. This CDR3 reads CASSLLGQGDEQYF. The CDR3 bases are TGTGCCAGCAGCTTACTAGGACAGGGAGACGAGCAGTACTTC.

The CDR3: CASTRDRNTEAFF. CDR3 nucleotides: TGTGCCAGCACGAGGGATAGGAACACTGAAGCTTTCTTT. This chain joins TRBV6-5 and TRBJ1-1; D gene ambiguous. The germline V and J ends were trimmed by 7 bases and 1 base, with 10 bases remaining between them. The germline gives CDR1 MNHEY, CDR2 SVGAGI. The CDR3 loop spans 13 amino acids.

This clone was counted only a few times. The chain has TRBV11-2 and TRBJ2-7, with unresolved D. The CDR3 totals 13 residues. Germline V gene sequence: CDR1 SGHAT, CDR2 FQNNGV. V gave up 0 bases and J gave up 4 bases, with 7 bases separating them. The CDR3 loop is CASSLDYPYEQYF. CDR3 DNA: TGTGCCAGCAGCTTAGACTACCCGTACGAGCAGTACTTC.

J is TRBJ2-7 and V is TRBV19; 9 bases agree with TRBD1. Germline lookup yields CDR1 LNHDA and CDR2 SQIVND (reference sequence). The CDR3 loop spans 16 amino acids. The junction had 19 bases not matched to a gene; V was cut back by 9 bases and J by 7 bases. CDR3 DNA: TGTGCCAGCCAGCCTCATCCCGGGACAGGGAATTGGGAGCAGTACTTC. As protein: CASQPHPGTGNWEQYF.

V gene TRBV7-2 combines with J gene TRBJ2-1, with 9 bases matching TRBD2. Germline V CDR1 and CDR2: SGHTA, FQGNSA. The CDR3 runs to 16 residues. The CDR3 spells CAARNPAAGGLNEQFF. Here the CDR3 DNA reads TGTGCAGCCCGGAATCCGGCAGCGGGAGGTTTAAATGAGCAGTTCTTC.

The genes are TRBV27 and TRBJ2-6, with TRBD1 matching 9 bases. Germline lookup yields CDR1 MNHEY and CDR2 SMNVEV (reference sequence). V dropped 6 bases and J dropped 0; count of bases not matched to a gene: 3. This CDR3 is 16 amino acids long. In DNA form, the CDR3 reads TGTGCCAGCAGCGGACAGGGGTACTCTGGGGCCAACGTCCTGACTTTC. As protein: CASSGQGYSGANVLTF.

V is TRBV27 and J is TRBJ1-5; D not certain. Germline V gene sequence: CDR1 MNHEY, CDR2 SMNVEV (reference sequence). The CDR3 has 12 residues. The DNA of the CDR3 is TGTGTGCTGGAGCCGAGGCATCAGCCCCAGCATTTT. Its translation is CVLEPRHQPQHF.

The rearrangement uses TRBV23-1 and TRBJ2-7, with a tentative D call TRBD2 (7 bases). TRBV23-1 is placed among ORFs of uncertain function. The CDR3 length is 11 residues. With 10 bases removed from V and 3 bases from J, the gap between germline ends came to 10 bases. CDR3 loop: CATGEGYEQYF. The CDR3 DNA sequence: TGCGCCACAGGGGAGGGCTACGAGCAGTACTTC.

The CDR3 nucleotides read TGTGCCACCCTTCATGTCAGCTCCTACAATGAGCAGTTCTTC. Protein product: CATLHVSSYNEQFF. This sequence joins TRBV28 and TRBJ2-1, with D unclear. Germline CDR1 reads MDHEN; CDR2 reads SYDVKM. Trimming shortened V by 10 bases and J by 0 bases, and 13 bases separated the two germline ends. The CDR3 sequence is 14 residues long.

This chain joins TRBV19 and TRBJ2-7; 7 bases fit TRBD1. With V trimmed by 7 bases and J by 0 bases, 6 bases remained unmatched. The CDR3 loop spans 14 amino acids. Per germline, CDR1 LNHDA and CDR2 SQIVND (reference sequence). CDR3 nucleotide sequence: TGTGCCAGTACCCCGACAGGGATCTCCTACGAGCAGTACTTC. Translated: CASTPTGISYEQYF.

V is TRBV7-6 and J is TRBJ1-1; 9 bases are a match to TRBD1. This CDR3 region has 13 residues. Per the germline V gene, CDR1 is SGHVS and CDR2 is FNYEAQ. J gave up 10 bases and V 1 base, and 4 bases lay outside the gene matches. The CDR3 nucleotides are TGTGCCAGCAGCTTAGGGACAGGGGATGGAGCTTTCTTT. It specifies CASSLGTGDGAFF.

The chain couples TRBV6-1 to TRBJ1-1; 7 bases line up with TRBD1. The CDR3 runs to 13 residues. Looked up from germline, CDR1 is MNHNS and CDR2 is SASEGT. V gave up 4 bases and J gave up 5 bases; unmatched junction bases: 4. This CDR3 is CASSAPGGTEAFF. DNA of the CDR3: TGTGCCAGCAGTGCGCCAGGGGGAACTGAAGCTTTCTTT.

V and J are TRBV10-3 and TRBJ1-5, with D unresolved. CDR3 length: 13 amino acids. The germline gives CDR1 ENHRY, CDR2 SYGVKD. The ends were cut back, 4 bases at V and 6 bases at J, with 10 bases in the middle. CDR3: CAISGSFGQPQHF. The CDR3 coding sequence is TGTGCCATCAGTGGTAGTTTTGGTCAGCCCCAGCATTTT.

CDR3 sequence (DNA): TGTGCCAGCAGCTTGGGACTAGGACAAGAGACCCAGTACTTC. Amino acids: CASSLGLGQETQYF. J is TRBJ2-5 and V is TRBV5-5, with a tentative D call TRBD2 (6 bases). The CDR3 has 14 amino acids. Germline V gene data show CDR1 as SGHKS and CDR2 as YYEKEE (reference sequence). V lost 0 bases and J 2 bases, leaving 8 bases between the germline ends.

This clone was counted once. The rearrangement uses TRBV4-1 and TRBJ2-3; 11 bases line up with TRBD2. The CDR3 loop spans 19 amino acids. J was trimmed by 2 bases and V by 1 base; bases with no gene match: 11. Germline loops: CDR1 MGHRA, CDR2 YSYEKL. CDR3 sequence reads: CASSQASRLAGSLTDTQYF. The CDR3, as DNA: TGCGCCAGCAGCCAAGCTTCGAGACTAGCGGGGAGCCTCACAGATACGCAGTATTTT.

This clone has just a few counts. The conserved final phenylalanine or tryptophan is absent from the CDR3, which likely points to a read error. Because the CDR3's place on the DNA is in doubt, the DNA is left out and the CDR3 is given as listed by TCRdb. The V gene is TRBV20-1, the J gene TRBJ1-1; the D segment call TRBD1 is taken from the table without a DNA check. Germline loops: CDR1 DFQATT, CDR2 SNEGSKA (reference sequence). A total of 11 residues make up the CDR3, ends included. This CDR3 reads CSAFRGAGGEV.

The V and J genes are TRBV30 and TRBJ2-7; D might be TRBD2 (6 bases). The CDR3 consists of 15 residues. Trimming took off 4 bases at V and 2 bases at J, with 18 bases between the two ends. CDR1 GTSNPN and CDR2 SVGIG come from the germline V gene (reference sequence). CDR3 in amino acids: CAWTSATGSPYEQYF. The CDR3 nucleotides read TGTGCCTGGACTTCGGCGACCGGGAGTCCCTACGAGCAGTACTTC. Combining the CDR3 with reference TRBV30 and TRBJ2-7 gives the whole variable domain SQTIHQWPATLVQPVGSPLSLECTVEGTSNPNLYWYRQAAGRGLQLLFYSVGIGQISSEVPQNLSASRPQDRQFILSSKKLLLSDSGFYLCAWTSATGSPYEQYFGPGTRLTVT.

This chain uses TRBV5-8 with TRBJ1-1, with unresolved D. The V and J ends lost 0 bases and 6 bases respectively, with 12 bases between them. CDR1 and CDR2 from the germline V gene are SGHTS and YDEGEE. The CDR3 runs to 14 residues. CDR3 nucleotide sequence: TGTGCCAGCAGCTTGGGAGGGTTGGGCTCTGAAGCTTTCTTT. Translating it yields CASSLGGLGSEAFF.

Notes on this clone: At one boundary the junction diverges from the germline segment, which might be a read error. This chain connects TRBV7-9 to TRBJ1-5, with D possibly TRBD1 on 5 matching bases. The CDR3 sequence is 12 residues long. The germline V gene has CDR1 SEHNR and CDR2 FQNEAQ (reference sequence). Here the CDR3 DNA reads TGTGCCAGCAGCTTATCTGGGGGGAATATGGATTTT. Its translation: CASSLSGGNMDF.

This clone was counted a few times. This chain connects TRBV4-2 to TRBJ2-4; 9 bases fit TRBD1. CDR3 length: 16 amino acids. Germline V gene data show CDR1 as LGHNA and CDR2 as YNFKEQ. After removal of 0 bases from V and 2 bases from J, the junction contained 2 bases not matched to a gene. The CDR3, as DNA: TGTGCCAGCAGCCAAGAGGGACAGGGAACCAAAAACATTCAGTACTTC. This translates into CASSQEGQGTKNIQYF.

A few counts support this clone. The chain joins TRBV11-2 to TRBJ2-7; 10 bases match TRBD1. There are 14 residues in the CDR3. Per germline, CDR1 SGHAT and CDR2 FQNNGV. Trimming took 5 bases from V and 3 from J; bases not matched to a gene: 4. The CDR3 spells CASSIGTGVYEQYF. Written as DNA, the CDR3 is TGTGCCAGCAGCATCGGGACAGGGGTCTACGAGCAGTACTTC.

The rearrangement joins TRBV4-2 to TRBJ1-5; D is uncertain. Germline CDR1 LGHNA, CDR2 YNFKEQ. CDR3 length equals 14 residues. Trimming stripped 1 base from V and 0 bases from J, with 4 bases between. This CDR3 is CASSQVYSNQPQHF. For the CDR3, the DNA is TGTGCCAGCAGCCAAGTTTATAGCAATCAGCCCCAGCATTTT.

This rearrangement joins TRBV7-3 to TRBJ2-3; D is possibly TRBD1 (6 bases). Germline V CDR1 and CDR2: SGHTA, FQGTGA. The CDR3 length is 15 residues. Trimming cost V 6 bases and J 2 bases, with 15 bases left between them. CDR3 sequence: CASRNGGLNTDTQYF. In DNA form, the CDR3 reads TGTGCCAGCAGGAATGGGGGCCTAAACACAGATACGCAGTATTTT. Full variable domain (outside the CDR3, taken from reference TRBV7-3 and TRBJ2-3): GAGVSQTPSNKVTEKGKYVELRCDPISGHTALYWYRQSLGQGPEFLIYFQGTGAADDSGLPNDRFFAVRPEGSVSTLKIQRTERGDSAVYLCASRNGGLNTDTQYFGPGTRLTVL.

This chain uses TRBV15 with TRBJ2-1; weak D call: TRBD1 (6 bases). Per the germline V gene, CDR1 is LNHNV and CDR2 is YYDKDF (reference sequence). CDR3 length: 17 amino acids. V lost 6 bases and J 5 bases, leaving 23 bases between the germline ends. CDR3 DNA sequence: TGTGCCACCAGGCCGCATGGACAGAAGGCCCGAAACAATGAGCAGTTCTTC. It is translated as CATRPHGQKARNNEQFF.

The chain uses TRBV28 and TRBJ2-1, with a tentative D call TRBD1 (5 bases). CDR1 and CDR2 (germline): MDHEN, SYDVKM. The CDR3 is 15 amino acids. Trimming took off 6 bases at V and 0 bases at J, with 12 bases between the two ends. CDR3 nucleotide sequence: TGTGCCAGCAGCGGTACAGGCCGCTCCTACAATGAGCAGTTCTTC. This translates into CASSGTGRSYNEQFF.

J is TRBJ1-1 and V is TRBV28, with D perhaps TRBD1 (6 bases). Trimming cost V 7 bases and J 2 bases, with 14 bases left between them. CDR3 size: 14 residues. From germline, CDR1 is MDHEN and CDR2 SYDVKM. The CDR3 region is CASNTGSGNTEAFF. In nucleotides, the CDR3 is TGTGCCAGCAACACAGGGAGCGGAAACACTGAAGCTTTCTTT.

This clone showed up just a few times. This chain connects TRBV2 to TRBJ2-3; the D gene is possibly TRBD2 (5 bases). The V end lost 8 bases, the J end lost 0 bases, and 9 bases lay between the germline ends. CDR1 and CDR2 from the germline V gene are SNHLY and FYNNEI. This CDR3 region has 13 residues. CDR3 region: CASEGGSTDTQYF. CDR3 nucleotides: TGTGCCAGCGAGGGCGGGAGCACAGATACGCAGTATTTT.

This chain uses TRBV30 with TRBJ1-4, with a weak D call TRBD1 (5 bases). The CDR3 runs 14 residues. The V end was cut by 4 bases, the J end by 4 bases, with 13 bases between. Germline CDR1 GTSNPN, CDR2 SVGIG (reference sequence). The CDR3 DNA sequence: TGTGCCTGGAATCTCGGGGGAGGTAATGAAAAACTGTTTTTT. This encodes CAWNLGGGNEKLFF. Based on the CDR3 plus reference TRBV30 and TRBJ1-4, the full variable domain is SQTIHQWPATLVQPVGSPLSLECTVEGTSNPNLYWYRQAAGRGLQLLFYSVGIGQISSEVPQNLSASRPQDRQFILSSKKLLLSDSGFYLCAWNLGGGNEKLFFGSGTQLSVL.

The gene calls are TRBV6-5 and TRBJ2-7; a possible D gene is TRBD1 (6 bases). Germline lookup yields CDR1 MNHEY and CDR2 SVGAGI. V dropped 4 bases and J dropped 3 bases, with 16 bases sitting between them. This CDR3 has 15 residues. DNA of the CDR3: TGTGCCAGCAGTTTGACGACAGGTCAAAACTACGAGCAGTACTTC. Its translation is CASSLTTGQNYEQYF.

The rearrangement joins TRBV2 to TRBJ2-7, with 8 bases identical to TRBD1. Germline loops: CDR1 SNHLY, CDR2 FYNNEI. The CDR3 totals 15 residues. The junction had 10 bases not matched to a gene; V was cut back by 7 bases and J by 2 bases. CDR3 coding DNA: TGTGCCAGCAATCTTCTCCGGACAGGGACCTACGAGCAGTACTTC. This encodes CASNLLRTGTYEQYF.